This T cell receptor (beta chain) was profiled in a study of spatial heterogeneity in lung cancer. Study details: For tumor regions, TCR transcript counts showed a strong correlation with a T cell module score derived from matched bulk RNA-seq.

Study results and caveats: One measure, the expanded intratumoral alpha and beta TCR count, tracked tumor mutation counts. Nonsynonymous mutation counts, ubiquitous and regional, were tracked by the respective counts of ubiquitous and regional expanded TCRs.

TCRdb fed the 5' RACE reads into MiXCR, producing one record per CDR3 protein. The table records about 100,000 distinct CDR3 sequences, 4.4% of them present only once. Note on this clonotype: Antigen unknown.

Documented time point: sample taken at primary tumor resection. The V gene lost 10 bases and the J gene lost 5 bases, with 17 bases spanning the gap. The CDR3 length is 13 residues. Germline CDR1 and CDR2: SGHTA and FQGNSA. The origin of this receptor is a male donor with early-stage non-small cell lung cancer. The J gene is TRBJ2-5, the V gene TRBV7-2; D may correspond to TRBD1 or TRBD2 (5 bases each). The sequencing here drew on lung tumor tissue, taken at surgery. The CDR3, as DNA: TGTGCCACCGCACTGGGGGTGATGGAGACCCAGTACTTC. Its translation is CATALGVMETQYF. The variable domain in full, completed from reference TRBV7-2 and TRBJ2-5, reads GAGVSQSPSNKVTEKGKDVELRCDPISGHTALYWYRQSLGQGLEFLIYFQGNSAPDKSGLPSDRFSAERTGGSVSTLTIQRTQQEDSAVYLCATALGVMETQYFGPGTRLLVL.